A selection of T cell receptor beta chains follows, all from one sample in a study of CD8+ T cells in alopecia areata. Clones were read by immunoSEQ multiplex PCR, and TCRdb kept only the in-frame ones, dropping some. The sample includes approximately 210,000 clones, 64% of them seen just once. Sequencing was performed on CD4+ T cells sorted from blood, taken at week 4, from a patient treated with tofacitinib. All receptors come from a human donor with alopecia areata. Each CDR3 is given with its conserved first and last residue. The D gene is left open where the match is weak. Size tells how often a clone was seen (once, few, many) or the class of an expanded clone, and some rows leave it out.

clone size	D gene	V gene	J gene	CDR3 DNA	CDR3 protein
NA	NA	TRBV10-1	TRBJ2-3	TGCGCCAGCAGTGAGAGGACTGCAGATACGCAGTATTTT	CASSERTADTQYF
NA	NA	TRBV19	TRBJ1-1	TGTGCCAGTAGTTCGGAGATGAACACTGAAGCTTTCTTT	CASSSEMNTEAFF
NA	TRBD1	TRBV7-2	TRBJ1-1	TGTGCCAGCAGCTTAAGAGGGGGCGACGAAGCTTTCTTT	CASSLRGGDEAFF
NA	TRBD1	TRBV29-1	TRBJ1-1	TGCAGCGCGAGGAGGACAGGGGATTCTGAAGCTTTCTTT	CSARRTGDSEAFF
NA	NA	TRBV7-2	TRBJ1-4	TGTGCCAGCAGCTTAGCGCGTCAGAATGAAAAACTGTTTTTT	CASSLARQNEKLFF
few	NA	TRBV4-2	TRBJ1-1	TGTGCCAGCGCTGGACTCGGTGGGGGCACTGAAGCTTTCTTT	CASAGLGGGTEAFF
NA	TRBD1	TRBV19	TRBJ2-5	TGTGCCAGTTCGGACAGGCCCCAAGAGACCCAGTACTTC	CASSDRPQETQYF
NA	TRBD2	TRBV30	TRBJ2-3	TGTGCCTGGAGTGGACGCGGGGGGTCTAGCACAGATACGCAGTATTTT	CAWSGRGGSSTDTQYF
NA	NA	TRBV2	TRBJ1-4	TGTGCCAGCAGTTTGCAGGGATGGGAAAAACTGTTTTTT	CASSLQGWEKLFF
once	NA	TRBV2	TRBJ1-5	TGTGCCAGCACGTATTCGGATCTGCCCCAGCATTTT	CASTYSDLPQHF
NA	NA	TRBV5-8	TRBJ2-2	TGTGCCAGCAGCTTAGCAGGGACCGGGGAGCTGTTTTTT	CASSLAGTGELFF
NA	TRBD1	TRBV4-1	TRBJ2-7	TGCGCCAGCAGCCAAGCTCCCGTGACAGGGTACGAGCAGTACTTC	CASSQAPVTGYEQYF
NA	TRBD2	TRBV2	TRBJ2-3	TGTGCCAGCAGTGGGGCGGGGGGGCCCGCAGATACGCAGTATTTT	CASSGAGGPADTQYF
NA	TRBD1	TRBV29-1	TRBJ1-5	TGCAGCGTTGGGGGACAGCCGAATCAGCCCCAGCATTTT	CSVGGQPNQPQHF
many	TRBD1	TRBV19	TRBJ2-1	TGTGCCAGTAGCCTTCTGGACAGGGAAAATGAGCAGTTCTTC	CASSLLDRENEQFF
NA	NA	TRBV7-6	TRBJ1-6	TGTGCCAGCAGCTTAGAGGAGACGGGTTCACCCCTCCACTTT	CASSLEETGSPLHF
NA	NA	TRBV10-3	TRBJ2-7	TGTGCCATCACGGGCGGCTACGAGCAGTACTTC	CAITGGYEQYF
NA	TRBD2	TRBV29-1	TRBJ2-3	TGCAGCGTTGATGGACCGGGAGGAGATACGCAGTATTTT	CSVDGPGGDTQYF
NA	NA	TRBV5-4	TRBJ1-2	TGTGCCAGCAGCTTGGACGGCCGGCCTGGCTACACCTTC	CASSLDGRPGYTF
NA	NA	TRBV30	TRBJ1-1	TGTGCCTGGAGCAGGACAGAAGCTTTCTTT	CAWSRTEAFF
NA	TRBD2	TRBV29-1	TRBJ2-5	TGCAGCGTTGAGGATCTAGCGGGGGAGACCCAGTACTTC	CSVEDLAGETQYF
NA	NA	TRBV9	TRBJ2-1	TGTGCCAGCAGCGTAGGACTTCGCTATGAGCAGTTCTTC	CASSVGLRYEQFF